This is a list of T cell receptor beta chains from one sample in a study of patients and donors after allogeneic stem cell transplantation. TCRdb recomputed calls from the RT-PCR reads with MiXCR, one row per CDR3 protein. The sample yields roughly 940,000 distinct CDR3 sequences, about a sixth seen once. Sequencing input: blood, either unsorted or a sorted T cell fraction (not recorded which). The receptors here all came from a human donor who was either an allogeneic HSCT recipient or a stem cell or donor lymphocyte infusion donor (not recorded which). It is not recorded whose cells these are; they may come from a transplant donor. Each CDR3 is given with its conserved first and last residue. D genes are given only for firm matches. Only part of the rows carry a size: once, few, many, or a class if the clone is expanded.

clone_size	v_call	d_call	j_call	cdr3_aa	cdr3_nt
many	TRBV5-5	TRBD1	TRBJ1-1	CASSRQGQGYTEAFF	TGTGCCAGCAGCCGACAGGGACAGGGGTATACTGAAGCTTTCTTT
-	TRBV3-1	-	TRBJ2-2	CASSQERGSGELFF	TGTGCCAGCAGCCAAGAGAGAGGGTCCGGGGAGCTGTTTTTT
few	TRBV9	-	TRBJ2-7	CASSVGDVQLKYEQYF	TGTGCCAGCAGCGTAGGTGACGTACAATTGAAGTACGAGCAGTACTTC
many	TRBV10-3	TRBD2	TRBJ2-1	CAISESRTSSYNEQFF	TGTGCCATCAGTGAGTCTAGGACTAGCTCCTACAATGAGCAGTTCTTC
few	TRBV7-9	-	TRBJ1-2	CASSLGEAGAGYTF	TGTGCCAGCAGCTTAGGGGAAGCAGGGGCTGGCTACACCTTC
-	TRBV20-1	-	TRBJ2-7	CSATSDGGDEQYF	TGCAGTGCTACATCGGACGGAGGGGACGAGCAGTACTTC
few	TRBV5-1	TRBD1	TRBJ1-2	CASSFTQDRAGGYGYTF	TGCGCCAGCAGCTTCACCCAAGACAGGGCTGGGGGCTATGGCTACACCTTC
many	TRBV12-3/TRBV12-4	TRBD2	TRBJ2-4	CASKSTSGWTKNIQYF	TGTGCCAGCAAATCGACTAGCGGGTGGACCAAAAACATTCAGTACTTC
few	TRBV20-1	TRBD2	TRBJ2-3	CSAQDSGADTQYF	TGCAGTGCCCAAGATAGCGGGGCAGATACGCAGTATTTT
many	TRBV5-1	-	TRBJ1-1	CASSLTGPNTEAFF	TGCGCCAGCAGCCTAACAGGGCCGAACACTGAAGCTTTCTTT
-	TRBV10-2	-	TRBJ2-7	CASTKVDEQYF	TGCGCCAGCACTAAGGTGGACGAGCAGTACTTC
-	TRBV4-3	-	TRBJ1-3	CASSQARTSGNTIYF	TGCGCCAGCAGCCAAGCCAGGACCTCTGGAAACACCATATATTTT
many	TRBV7-8	-	TRBJ1-5	CASSLAPANQPQHF	TGTGCCAGCAGCTTAGCGCCGGCAAATCAGCCCCAGCATTTT
few	TRBV30	TRBD1	TRBJ2-1	CAWSVPGQVYLFF	TGTGCCTGGAGTGTACCGGGACAGGTGTATCTGTTCTTC
-	TRBV20-1	-	TRBJ2-3	CSARAFSGGGASTDTQYF	TGCAGTGCTAGAGCTTTTTCTGGAGGGGGGGCTAGCACAGATACGCAGTATTTT
-	TRBV28	TRBD2	TRBJ2-1	CASSLGQRGANEQFF	TGTGCCAGCAGTTTAGGCCAGCGGGGGGCCAATGAGCAGTTCTTC
-	TRBV7-9	-	TRBJ1-4	CASSVTGVGEKLFF	TGTGCCAGCAGCGTAACAGGTGTTGGTGAAAAACTGTTTTTT
-	TRBV10-3	TRBD2	TRBJ2-5	CAINRGLNQETQYF	TGTGCCATTAATCGGGGACTAAACCAAGAGACCCAGTACTTC
-	TRBV4-2	TRBD2	TRBJ2-2	CASSPSSGGHRSGELFF	TGTGCCAGCAGCCCCTCTAGCGGGGGCCATCGGAGCGGGGAGCTGTTTTTT
-	TRBV6-1	TRBD1	TRBJ1-6	CASSRQGHSPLHF	TGTGCCAGCAGTAGACAGGGACATTCACCCCTCCACTTT
-	TRBV3-1	TRBD2	TRBJ2-1	CASSPGLAGDQYNEQFF	TGTGCCAGCAGCCCGGGGTTGGCGGGGGATCAATACAATGAGCAGTTCTTC
few	TRBV6-2/TRBV6-3	-	TRBJ2-7	CASSARRDSYEQYF	TGTGCCAGCAGCGCGAGACGGGACTCCTACGAGCAGTACTTC
-	TRBV12-3/TRBV12-4	TRBD1	TRBJ1-2	CASTPGDRGPFYTF	TGTGCCAGCACCCCTGGGGACAGGGGGCCTTTCTACACCTTC
few	TRBV12-3/TRBV12-4	-	TRBJ2-2	CASSLLAPSGELFF	TGTGCCAGCAGTCTCCTAGCACCCAGCGGGGAGCTGTTTTTT
-	TRBV6-5	-	TRBJ2-7	CASSYSARGPYEQYF	TGTGCCAGCAGTTACTCCGCCAGAGGACCCTACGAGCAGTACTTC
few	TRBV7-9	-	TRBJ2-7	CASSLFRDGIYEQYF	TGTGCCAGCAGCTTATTTCGGGACGGAATCTACGAGCAGTACTTC
-	TRBV15	TRBD2	TRBJ2-1	CATSRERPGGGSYNEQFF	TGTGCCACCAGCAGAGAGCGCCCCGGCGGGGGCTCCTACAATGAGCAGTTCTTC
-	TRBV6-2/TRBV6-3	-	TRBJ1-2	CASSYSRRTQTYGYTF	TGTGCCAGCAGTTACTCTCGGCGGACACAAACCTATGGCTACACCTTC
-	TRBV11-2	TRBD2	TRBJ2-1	CASSLVFRLAGSSYNEQFF	TGTGCCAGCAGCTTAGTTTTTCGTCTAGCGGGAAGCTCCTACAATGAGCAGTTCTTC
-	TRBV20-1	-	TRBJ1-2	CSARDQLVDGYTF	TGCAGTGCTAGAGATCAGCTTGTGGATGGCTACACCTTC
-	TRBV29-1	-	TRBJ1-4	CSVENRRNEKLFF	TGCAGCGTTGAGAATCGGAGAAATGAAAAACTGTTTTTT
few	TRBV7-3	-	TRBJ2-2	CASSPRFPAGELFF	TGTGCCAGCAGCCCGCGCTTCCCAGCCGGGGAGCTGTTTTTT
few	TRBV7-2	-	TRBJ1-5	CASQGQVNQPQHF	TGTGCCAGCCAAGGGCAGGTCAATCAGCCCCAGCATTTT
-	TRBV5-1	-	TRBJ1-1	CASSVDIKVNTEAFF	TGCGCCAGCAGCGTGGATATAAAGGTGAACACTGAAGCTTTCTTT
-	TRBV10-3	-	TRBJ1-2	CAIGPSKVTSRRYTF	TGTGCCATCGGCCCTTCTAAAGTGACGAGTCGCCGCTACACCTTC
-	TRBV5-5	TRBD1	TRBJ2-1	CASILTGAPYNEQFF	TGTGCCAGCATCTTGACAGGGGCGCCCTACAATGAGCAGTTCTTC
few	TRBV7-9	-	TRBJ2-3	CASCGDGFTQYF	TGTGCCAGCTGCGGCGATGGGTTTACGCAGTATTTT
-	TRBV10-3	TRBD2	TRBJ2-1	CAISETSGINEQFF	TGTGCCATCAGTGAGACTAGCGGGATTAATGAGCAGTTCTTC
-	TRBV3-1	-	TRBJ2-1	CASSPGSQRGEQFF	TGTGCCAGCAGCCCGGGGTCCCAACGGGGTGAGCAGTTCTTC
few	TRBV7-9	-	TRBJ2-1	CASIPVGSSYNEQFF	TGTGCCAGCATACCGGTAGGGAGCTCCTACAATGAGCAGTTCTTC
-	TRBV5-6	-	TRBJ2-7	CASSFWTEDYEQYF	TGTGCCAGCAGCTTTTGGACAGAAGACTACGAGCAGTACTTC
many	TRBV5-1	-	TRBJ2-7	CASSFGPNFSYEQYF	TGCGCCAGCAGCTTTGGGCCAAATTTCTCCTACGAGCAGTACTTC
-	TRBV5-8	-	TRBJ2-7	CASSLFGLGETDYEQYF	TGTGCCAGCAGCTTGTTCGGTTTAGGCGAAACAGACTACGAGCAGTACTTC
once	TRBV12-5	-	TRBJ2-1	CASGLVTLKNNEQFF	TGTGCTAGTGGTTTAGTGACGCTGAAGAACAATGAGCAGTTCTTC
-	TRBV12-3/TRBV12-4	-	TRBJ1-1	CASSFMLGGDTEAFF	TGTGCCAGCAGTTTTATGCTAGGGGGGGACACTGAAGCTTTCTTT
many	TRBV12-3/TRBV12-4	-	TRBJ2-7	CASSPEGYVRTGQYF	TGTGCCAGCAGCCCCGAAGGGTATGTAAGGACTGGACAGTACTTC
-	TRBV19	-	TRBJ1-1	CASSIEGRKNTEAFF	TGTGCCAGTAGTATAGAGGGACGTAAGAACACTGAAGCTTTCTTT
-	TRBV6-5	-	TRBJ2-3	CASSYGRGSTDTQYF	TGTGCCAGCAGTTACGGTCGGGGGAGCACAGATACGCAGTATTTT
-	TRBV6-2/TRBV6-3	-	TRBJ1-2	CASSRENYGYTF	TGTGCCAGCAGCAGGGAGAACTATGGCTACACCTTC
many	TRBV29-1	-	TRBJ2-7	CSVVLGAHEQYF	TGCAGCGTTGTGTTAGGGGCCCACGAGCAGTACTTC
few	TRBV15	-	TRBJ1-3	CATSSRGNSNSGNTIYF	TGTGCCACCAGCAGCCGGGGCAATTCCAACTCTGGAAACACCATATATTTT
many	TRBV10-3	TRBD1	TRBJ2-1	CATRGFGTGANNEQFF	TGTGCCACCAGGGGTTTTGGGACAGGGGCGAACAATGAGCAGTTCTTC
-	TRBV5-4	TRBD2	TRBJ2-3	CASRWTSGGIPGDTQYF	TGTGCCAGCAGGTGGACTAGCGGGGGAATCCCTGGAGATACGCAGTATTTT
-	TRBV5-1	TRBD2	TRBJ2-7	CASSSSGRGYEQYF	TGCGCCAGCAGCTCCAGCGGGAGGGGGTACGAGCAGTACTTC